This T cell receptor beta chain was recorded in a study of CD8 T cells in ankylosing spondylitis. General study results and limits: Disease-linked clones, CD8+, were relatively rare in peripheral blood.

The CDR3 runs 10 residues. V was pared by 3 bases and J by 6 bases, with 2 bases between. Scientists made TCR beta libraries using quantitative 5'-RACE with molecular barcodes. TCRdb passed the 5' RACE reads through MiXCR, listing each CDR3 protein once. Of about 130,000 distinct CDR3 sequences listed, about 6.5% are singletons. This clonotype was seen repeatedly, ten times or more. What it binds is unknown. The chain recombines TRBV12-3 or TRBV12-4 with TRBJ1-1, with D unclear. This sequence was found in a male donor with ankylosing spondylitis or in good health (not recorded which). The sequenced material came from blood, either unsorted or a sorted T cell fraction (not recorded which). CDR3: CASSFAEAFF. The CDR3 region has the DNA TGTGCCAGCAGTTTCGCTGAAGCTTTCTTT.